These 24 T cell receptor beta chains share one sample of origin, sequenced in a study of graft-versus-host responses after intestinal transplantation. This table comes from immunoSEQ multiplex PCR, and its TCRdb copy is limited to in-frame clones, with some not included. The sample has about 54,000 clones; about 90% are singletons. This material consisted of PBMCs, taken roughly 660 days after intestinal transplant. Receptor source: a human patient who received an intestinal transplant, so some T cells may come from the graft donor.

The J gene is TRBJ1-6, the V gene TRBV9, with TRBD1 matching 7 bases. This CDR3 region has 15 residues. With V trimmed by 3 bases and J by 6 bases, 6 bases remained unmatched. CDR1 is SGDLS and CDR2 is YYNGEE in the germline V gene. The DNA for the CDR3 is TGTGCCAGCAGCGGGTCCGGGACAGCTAATTCACCCCTCCACTTT. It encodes CASSGSGTANSPLHF.

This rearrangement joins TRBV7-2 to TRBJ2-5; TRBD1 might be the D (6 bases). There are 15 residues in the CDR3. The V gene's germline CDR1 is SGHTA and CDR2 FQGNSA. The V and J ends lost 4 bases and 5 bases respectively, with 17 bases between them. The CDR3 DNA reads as TGTGCCAGCAGCTCCCTTCAGGGGCGAGGGGAGACCCAGTACTTC. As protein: CASSSLQGRGETQYF. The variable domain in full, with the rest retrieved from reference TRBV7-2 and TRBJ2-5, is GAGVSQSPSNKVTEKGKDVELRCDPISGHTALYWYRQSLGQGLEFLIYFQGNSAPDKSGLPSDRFSAERTGGSVSTLTIQRTQQEDSAVYLCASSSLQGRGETQYFGPGTRLLVL.

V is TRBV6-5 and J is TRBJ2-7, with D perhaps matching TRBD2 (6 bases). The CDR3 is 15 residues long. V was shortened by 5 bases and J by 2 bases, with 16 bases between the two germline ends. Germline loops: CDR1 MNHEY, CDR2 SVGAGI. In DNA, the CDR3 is TGTGCCAGCAGTGTTGCATTCCGGGGGACCTACGAGCAGTACTTC. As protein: CASSVAFRGTYEQYF.

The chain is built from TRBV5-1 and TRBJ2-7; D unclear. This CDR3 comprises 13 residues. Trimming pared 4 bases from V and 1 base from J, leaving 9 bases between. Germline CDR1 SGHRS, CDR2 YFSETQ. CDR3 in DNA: TGCGCCAGCAGCCGCGAATATTCCTACGAGCAGTACTTC. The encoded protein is CASSREYSYEQYF.

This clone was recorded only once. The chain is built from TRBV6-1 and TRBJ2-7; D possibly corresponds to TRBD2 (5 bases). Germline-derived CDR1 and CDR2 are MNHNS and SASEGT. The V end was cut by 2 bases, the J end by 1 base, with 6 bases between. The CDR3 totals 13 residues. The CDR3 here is CASSERGSYEQYF. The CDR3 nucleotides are TGTGCCAGCAGTGAACGGGGTTCCTACGAGCAGTACTTC.

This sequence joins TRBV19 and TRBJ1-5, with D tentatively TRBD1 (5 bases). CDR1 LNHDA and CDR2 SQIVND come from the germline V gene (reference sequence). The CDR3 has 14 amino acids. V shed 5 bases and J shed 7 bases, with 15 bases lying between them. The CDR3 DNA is TGTGCCAGTAGTTTCGGGGGGTCAGGGCAGCCCCAGCATTTT. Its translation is CASSFGGSGQPQHF.

The CDR3 loop is CASSLDRGDSPLHF. As DNA, the CDR3 is TGTGCCAGCAGCTTGGACCGGGGAGATTCACCCCTCCACTTT. The genes are TRBV4-2 and TRBJ1-6; no clear D. Germline V gene lookup returns CDR1 LGHNA and CDR2 YNFKEQ. The CDR3 sequence is 14 residues long. Trimming took 5 bases from V and 8 from J, leaving 13 bases between them.

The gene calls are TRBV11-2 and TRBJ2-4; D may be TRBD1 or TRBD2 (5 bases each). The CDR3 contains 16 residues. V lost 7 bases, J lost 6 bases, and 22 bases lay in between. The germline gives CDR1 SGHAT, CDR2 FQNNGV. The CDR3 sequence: CASKATGHTRGNIQYF. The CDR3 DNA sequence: TGTGCCAGCAAGGCGACGGGGCACACACGGGGAAACATTCAGTACTTC.

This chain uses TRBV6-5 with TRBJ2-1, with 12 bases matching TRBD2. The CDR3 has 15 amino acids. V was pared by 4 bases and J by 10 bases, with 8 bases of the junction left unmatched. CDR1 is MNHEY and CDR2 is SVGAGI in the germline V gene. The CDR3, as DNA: TGTGCCAGCAGTTTAGAACTAGCGGGGGGTGGAGAGCAGTTCTTC. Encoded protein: CASSLELAGGGEQFF.

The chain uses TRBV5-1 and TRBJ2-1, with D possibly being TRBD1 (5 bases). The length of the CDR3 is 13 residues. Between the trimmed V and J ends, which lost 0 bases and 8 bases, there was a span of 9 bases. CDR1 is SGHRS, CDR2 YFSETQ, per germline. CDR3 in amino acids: CASSLEGWDEQFF. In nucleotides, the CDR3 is TGCGCCAGCAGCTTGGAGGGGTGGGATGAGCAGTTCTTC.

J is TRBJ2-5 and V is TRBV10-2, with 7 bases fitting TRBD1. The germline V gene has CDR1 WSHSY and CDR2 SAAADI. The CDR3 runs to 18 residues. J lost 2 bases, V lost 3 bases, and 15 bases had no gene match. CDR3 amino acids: CASSEFSQTGSPQETQYF. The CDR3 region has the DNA TGCGCCAGCAGTGAATTCAGTCAGACAGGGTCCCCTCAAGAGACCCAGTACTTC.

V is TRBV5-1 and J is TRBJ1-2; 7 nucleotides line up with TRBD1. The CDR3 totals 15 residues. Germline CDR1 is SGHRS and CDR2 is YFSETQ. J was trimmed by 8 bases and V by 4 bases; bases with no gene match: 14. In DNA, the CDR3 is TGCGCCAGCAGCCCGTATCTTGGACAGGTCGAAGGCTACACCTTC. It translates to CASSPYLGQVEGYTF.

In nucleotides, the CDR3 is TGTGCCAGCAGCTTCTCGGGGGGAAGCACAGATACGCAGTATTTT. This codes for CASSFSGGSTDTQYF. This chain uses TRBV7-9 with TRBJ2-3, with TRBD2 matching over 7 bases. V shed 3 bases and J 0 bases; nucleotides not matched to a gene: 3. Germline lookup yields CDR1 SEHNR and CDR2 FQNEAQ (reference sequence). The CDR3 is 15 residues long.

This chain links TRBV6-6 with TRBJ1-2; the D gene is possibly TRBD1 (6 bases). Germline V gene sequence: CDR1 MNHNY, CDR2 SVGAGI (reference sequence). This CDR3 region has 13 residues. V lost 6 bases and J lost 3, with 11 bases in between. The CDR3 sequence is CASRMDSDYGYTF. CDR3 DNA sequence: TGTGCCAGCAGGATGGACAGCGACTATGGCTACACCTTC.

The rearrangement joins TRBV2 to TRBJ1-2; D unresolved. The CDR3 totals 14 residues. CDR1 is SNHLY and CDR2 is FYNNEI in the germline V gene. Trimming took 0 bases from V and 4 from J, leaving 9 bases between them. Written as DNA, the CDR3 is TGTGCCAGCAGTGAAGCGCAGAGAACCTATGGCTACACCTTC. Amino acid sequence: CASSEAQRTYGYTF. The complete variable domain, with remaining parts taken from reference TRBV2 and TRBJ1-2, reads EPEVTQTPSHQVTQMGQEVILRCVPISNHLYFYWYRQILGQKVEFLVSFYNNEISEKSEIFDDQFSVERPDGSNFTLKIRSTKLEDSAMYFCASSEAQRTYGYTFGSGTRLTVV.

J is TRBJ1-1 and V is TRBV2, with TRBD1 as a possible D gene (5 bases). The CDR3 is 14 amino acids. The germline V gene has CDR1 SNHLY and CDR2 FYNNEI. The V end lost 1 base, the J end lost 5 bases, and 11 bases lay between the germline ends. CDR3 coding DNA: TGTGCCAGCAGTGAAGATAGGGGAAAAACTGAAGCTTTCTTT. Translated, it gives CASSEDRGKTEAFF.

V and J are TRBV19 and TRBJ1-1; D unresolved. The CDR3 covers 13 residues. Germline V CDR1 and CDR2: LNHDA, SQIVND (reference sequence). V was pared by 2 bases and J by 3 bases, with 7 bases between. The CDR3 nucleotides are TGTGCCAGTAGTATACGTGAATACACTGAAGCTTTCTTT. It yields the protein CASSIREYTEAFF.

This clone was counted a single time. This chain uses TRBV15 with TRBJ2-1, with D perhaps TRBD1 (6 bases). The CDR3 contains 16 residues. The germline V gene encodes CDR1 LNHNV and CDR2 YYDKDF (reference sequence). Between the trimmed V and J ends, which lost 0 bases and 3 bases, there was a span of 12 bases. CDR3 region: CATSRDQRQVYNEQFF. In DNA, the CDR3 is TGTGCCACCAGCAGAGATCAGCGACAGGTCTACAATGAGCAGTTCTTC.

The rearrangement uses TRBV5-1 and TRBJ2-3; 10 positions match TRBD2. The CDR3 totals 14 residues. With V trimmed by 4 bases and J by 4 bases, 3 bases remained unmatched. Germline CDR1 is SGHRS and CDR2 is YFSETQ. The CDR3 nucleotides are TGCGCCAGCAGCAATAGCGGGGGGTCAGATACGCAGTATTTT. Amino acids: CASSNSGGSDTQYF.

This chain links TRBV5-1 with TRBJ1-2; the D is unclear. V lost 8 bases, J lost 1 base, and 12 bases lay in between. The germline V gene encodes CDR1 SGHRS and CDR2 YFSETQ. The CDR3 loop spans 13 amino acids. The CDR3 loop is CASRNKDNYGYTF. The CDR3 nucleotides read TGCGCCAGTAGAAATAAGGATAACTATGGCTACACCTTC.

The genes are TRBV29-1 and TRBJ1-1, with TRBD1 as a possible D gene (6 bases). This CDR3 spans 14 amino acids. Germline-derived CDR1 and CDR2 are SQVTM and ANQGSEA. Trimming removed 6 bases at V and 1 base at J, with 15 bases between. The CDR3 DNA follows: TGCAGCGTGCGCCGGGGACACCCGAACACTGAAGCTTTCTTT. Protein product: CSVRRGHPNTEAFF.

This CDR3 is CASSHLDILAKNIQYF. DNA for the CDR3: TGCGCCAGCAGCCACCTGGACATCCTAGCCAAAAACATTCAGTACTTC. The gene calls are TRBV4-1 and TRBJ2-4; D is possibly TRBD1 (5 bases). V was pared by 3 bases and J by 0 bases, with 12 bases between. The CDR3 is 16 residues long. From germline, CDR1 is MGHRA and CDR2 YSYEKL.

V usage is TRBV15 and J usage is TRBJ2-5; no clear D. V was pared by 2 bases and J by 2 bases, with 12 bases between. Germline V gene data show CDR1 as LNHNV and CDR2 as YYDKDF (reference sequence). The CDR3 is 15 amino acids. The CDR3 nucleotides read TGTGCCACCAGCAGATCCGGCGGAACTCAAGAGACCCAGTACTTC. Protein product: CATSRSGGTQETQYF.

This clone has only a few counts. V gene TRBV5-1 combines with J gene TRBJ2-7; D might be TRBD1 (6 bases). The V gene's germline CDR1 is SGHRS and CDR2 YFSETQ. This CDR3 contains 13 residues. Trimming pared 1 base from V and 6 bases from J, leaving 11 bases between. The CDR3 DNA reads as TGCGCCAGCAGCTTGAACGGACAGCTCGAGCAGTACTTC. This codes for CASSLNGQLEQYF. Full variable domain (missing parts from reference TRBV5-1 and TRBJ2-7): KAGVTQTPRYLIKTRGQQVTLSCSPISGHRSVSWYQQTPGQGLQFLFEYFSETQRNKGNFPGRFSGRQFSNSRSEMNVSTLELGDSALYLCASSLNGQLEQYFGPGTRLTVT.